This T cell receptor (beta chain) was sequenced for a study of shared clonotypes between healthy human individuals. In the case of this clone: What it binds is not known.

This CDR3 region has 17 residues. Trimming pared 0 bases from V and 3 bases from J, leaving 17 bases between. Germline values: CDR1 LGHNA, CDR2 YNFKEQ. Splitting of CD4+ cells produced CD45RA+ naive and CD45RA-negative memory subsets. Generated by immunoSEQ multiplex PCR, the TCRdb table keeps only in-frame clones and is missing some. The sample yields hundreds of thousands of clones, 73% seen once. Study-level findings and limits: Rarefaction showed sorted-subset sequencing was incomplete despite large depth.

This clonotype originated in a woman under 40 in good health. V gene TRBV4-2 combines with J gene TRBJ1-2; D uncertain. Input material: memory CD4+ T cells sorted from blood. As for subset: CD45RA-negative fraction. The CDR3, as DNA: TGTGCCAGCAGCCAAGATCTAGACGCAGCGGGGTACTATGGCTACACCTTC. Protein product: CASSQDLDAAGYYGYTF.